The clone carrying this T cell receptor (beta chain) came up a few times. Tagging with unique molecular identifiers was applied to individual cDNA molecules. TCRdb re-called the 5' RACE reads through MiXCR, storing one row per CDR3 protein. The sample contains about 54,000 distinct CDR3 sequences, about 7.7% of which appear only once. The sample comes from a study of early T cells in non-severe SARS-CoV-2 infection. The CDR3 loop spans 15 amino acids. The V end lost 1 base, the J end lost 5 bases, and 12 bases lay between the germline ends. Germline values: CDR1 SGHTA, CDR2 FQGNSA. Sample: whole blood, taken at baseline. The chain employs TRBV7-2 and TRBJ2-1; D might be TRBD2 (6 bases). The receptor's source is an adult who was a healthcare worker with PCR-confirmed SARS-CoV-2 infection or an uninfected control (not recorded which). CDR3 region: CASSLVGGEDNEQFF. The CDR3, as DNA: TGTGCCAGCAGCTTAGTAGGAGGGGAAGACAATGAGCAGTTCTTC.